These 9 T cell receptor beta chains were sequenced from one sample in a study of cytomegalovirus exposure and HLA in healthy donors (dated by TCRdb to between 2016 and 2019). The library was generated by the immunoSEQ multiplex PCR assay. A mixture of 60 forward primers for TCR Vbeta segments and 13 reverse primers for TCR Jbeta segments was used in the multiplex PCR. This immuneACCESS table, as held by TCRdb, lists in-frame sequences with V and J called but not all clones. Of the missing ones, under half trace to an unresolved V gene in checked studies; the others have no known cause. The sample records fewer than 110,000 clones, 77% of which are singletons. The top ten clonotypes cover more than 4% of the sample. The sample taken for sequencing was PBMCs. The receptors shown here come from a male donor in good health and CMV-seronegative.

The chain joins TRBV7-6 to TRBJ2-5, with a possible D match to TRBD1 (6 bases). CDR3 size: 13 residues. Germline values: CDR1 SGHVS, CDR2 FNYEAQ. V gave up 5 bases and J gave up 4 bases, with 11 bases separating them. This CDR3 is CASSPTGRETQYF. DNA for the CDR3: TGTGCCAGCAGCCCCACAGGGCGAGAGACCCAGTACTTC.

This clone appeared a single time. The V call is TRBV6-5, the J call TRBJ2-2; no reliable D call. CDR3 length: 13 residues. The germline V and J ends were trimmed by 7 bases and 7 bases, with 13 bases remaining between them. Germline V gene data show CDR1 as MNHEY and CDR2 as SVGAGI. The CDR3 nucleotides read TGTGCCAGCATCTCCCACGCTAACGGGGAGCTGTTTTTT. Translation: CASISHANGELFF.

This clone has just one count. The gene calls are TRBV5-1 and TRBJ1-2, with a tentative D call TRBD1 (6 bases). CDR3 length: 15 amino acids. Germline CDR1 is SGHRS and CDR2 is YFSETQ. Trimming removed 4 bases at V and 3 bases at J, with 16 bases between. This CDR3 reads CASSTQGGRDYGYTF. The CDR3 nucleotides are TGCGCCAGCAGCACTCAAGGGGGACGTGACTATGGCTACACCTTC. The full variable domain, completed using reference TRBV5-1 and TRBJ1-2, is KAGVTQTPRYLIKTRGQQVTLSCSPISGHRSVSWYQQTPGQGLQFLFEYFSETQRNKGNFPGRFSGRQFSNSRSEMNVSTLELGDSALYLCASSTQGGRDYGYTFGSGTRLTVV.

The V and J genes are TRBV5-8 and TRBJ2-7, with 9 bases matching TRBD1. V shed 4 bases, J shed 3 bases, and the junction held 5 bases outside the gene matches. Germline values: CDR1 SGHTS, CDR2 YDEGEE. This CDR3 comprises 14 residues. CDR3 sequence reads: CASSTGQGYYEQYF. In nucleotides, the CDR3 is TGTGCCAGCAGCACAGGACAGGGGTACTACGAGCAGTACTTC.

This sequence joins TRBV7-9 and TRBJ1-1; a weak D match, TRBD1 (6 bases). Trimming removed 4 bases from V and 0 bases from J, with 15 bases in between. Germline CDR1 reads SEHNR; CDR2 reads FQNEAQ (reference sequence). The CDR3 has 16 amino acids. In DNA form, the CDR3 reads TGTGCCAGCAGCTCGCTACGCAGGGGCATGAACACTGAAGCTTTCTTT. Encoded protein: CASSSLRRGMNTEAFF.

V usage is TRBV7-9 and J usage is TRBJ2-7; no reliable D call. Trimming shortened V by 1 base and J by 0 bases, and 10 bases separated the two germline ends. This CDR3 is built from 15 residues. The germline gives CDR1 SEHNR, CDR2 FQNEAQ (reference sequence). CDR3: CASSLDGVSSYEQYF. CDR3 coding DNA: TGTGCCAGCAGCTTAGACGGTGTTAGCTCCTACGAGCAGTACTTC.

V is TRBV6-6 and J is TRBJ2-3; 7 bases align to TRBD2. The CDR3 covers 15 residues. V lost 5 bases to trimming and J lost 3 bases; unmatched junction nucleotides: 8. The V gene's germline CDR1 is MNHNY and CDR2 SVGAGI (reference sequence). The CDR3 spells CASSNQRERTDTQYF. CDR3 nucleotide sequence: TGTGCCAGCAGTAACCAGCGGGAAAGGACAGATACGCAGTATTTT.

This sequence joins TRBV6-5 and TRBJ1-4; 7 nucleotides match TRBD1. The length of the CDR3 is 15 residues. V lost 2 bases, J lost 2 bases, and 2 bases stayed unmatched. From germline, CDR1 is MNHEY and CDR2 SVGAGI. CDR3 nucleotide sequence: TGTGCCAGCAGTTACGAACAGGGGACTAATGAAAAACTGTTTTTT. Its translation: CASSYEQGTNEKLFF.

The rearrangement uses TRBV6-6 and TRBJ2-7, with TRBD1 matching over 8 bases. V lost 2 bases and J lost 2; bases outside the gene matches: 5. Germline V gives CDR1 MNHNY, CDR2 SVGAGI (reference sequence). The CDR3 has 15 residues. This CDR3 is CASSYIGTGAYEQYF. The CDR3 DNA reads TGTGCCAGCAGTTACATAGGGACAGGAGCCTACGAGCAGTACTTC.